The clone carrying this T cell receptor (beta chain) was seen a few times. This sample was included in a study of Ad26.COV2.S vaccination and SARS-CoV-2 variants. Described treatment: roughly 18 received Ad26.COV2.S at low or high dose, single or two shots; about 5 received placebo; per-sample allocation not given. Sampling happened 63 days after the first vaccine or placebo injection. The individual, an adult aged 18-55 years, was a donor in Boston. TCRdb keeps only in-frame clones here, not all; method: immunoSEQ multiplex PCR. The profile shows about 350,000 clones, 86% of them singletons. The sequence derives from a person aged 18-65 years who received the Ad26.COV2.S COVID-19 vaccine or a placebo. The material was peripheral blood, obtained in a trial of Ad26.COV2.S vaccine versus placebo.

The CDR3 loop reads CASSTRTGAPNTGELFF. The DNA for the CDR3 is TGTGCCAGCAGCACCCGGACAGGGGCCCCGAACACCGGGGAGCTGTTTTTT. The chain uses TRBV4-2 and TRBJ2-2; TRBD1 matches at 9 bases. The germline V gene has CDR1 LGHNA and CDR2 YNFKEQ. Trimming at V came to 5 bases and at J to 0 bases, leaving 7 bases not matched to a gene. The CDR3 is 17 amino acids.